Listed below are T cell receptor beta chains from one sample, sequenced in a study of T cells in Graves' hyperthyroidism and ophthalmopathy. MiXCR, run by TCRdb on the multiplex PCR reads, gives a single entry per CDR3 protein. In the table there are 700,000 or so distinct CDR3 sequences, 13% to 15% of which are singletons. The sequencing input was blood. Every receptor here comes from a woman aged 45-65 years with Graves' ophthalmopathy. Both conserved end residues are part of each CDR3. D genes are given only for firm matches. Not all rows give a size; the values are once, few, many and, for expanded clones, a class.

CDR3aa: CASSHSRDRGSYTF
CDR3nt: TGTGCCAGCAGCCACAGCCGGGACAGGGGTAGCTACACCTTC
abundance: many
d_gene: TRBD1
v_gene: TRBV9
j_gene: TRBJ1-2

CDR3aa: CASSFRIANRLNTEAFF
CDR3nt: TGTGCCAGCAGTTTCCGAATCGCAAATCGCTTGAACACTGAAGCTTTCTTT
abundance: many
d_gene: NA
v_gene: TRBV12-3/TRBV12-4
j_gene: TRBJ1-1

CDR3aa: CASSFLAEETQYF
CDR3nt: TGTGCCAGCTCTTTTCTAGCGGAAGAGACCCAGTACTTC
abundance: many
d_gene: TRBD2
v_gene: TRBV7-3
j_gene: TRBJ2-5

CDR3aa: CASSLEGRVSYEQYF
CDR3nt: TGTGCCAGCAGCTTGGAGGGCAGGGTTAGCTACGAGCAGTACTTC
abundance: NA
d_gene: NA
v_gene: TRBV5-5
j_gene: TRBJ2-7

CDR3aa: CASSSTGLAGTPSSYEQYF
CDR3nt: TGTGCCAGCAGCTCAACGGGACTAGCGGGAACTCCTAGCTCCTACGAGCAGTACTTC
abundance: NA
d_gene: TRBD2
v_gene: TRBV7-9
j_gene: TRBJ2-7

CDR3aa: CASSTTGLAQHF
CDR3nt: TGTGCCAGTAGTACAACAGGGTTGGCCCAGCATTTT
abundance: NA
d_gene: NA
v_gene: TRBV19
j_gene: TRBJ1-5

CDR3aa: CATSDRVFNEQFF
CDR3nt: TGTGCCACTTCAGACAGGGTATTCAATGAGCAGTTCTTC
abundance: NA
d_gene: TRBD1
v_gene: TRBV24-1
j_gene: TRBJ2-1

CDR3aa: CATSQDRDSYNEQFF
CDR3nt: TGTGCCACCAGCCAAGACAGGGACTCCTACAATGAGCAGTTCTTC
abundance: many
d_gene: TRBD1
v_gene: TRBV15
j_gene: TRBJ2-1

CDR3aa: CASNLPGDTEAFF
CDR3nt: TGTGCCAGCAACCTCCCGGGGGACACTGAAGCTTTCTTT
abundance: many
d_gene: NA
v_gene: TRBV28
j_gene: TRBJ1-1

CDR3aa: CASSPNRGDEQYF
CDR3nt: TGTGCCAGCAGTCCCAACAGGGGAGACGAGCAGTACTTC
abundance: many
d_gene: TRBD1
v_gene: TRBV6-1
j_gene: TRBJ2-7

CDR3aa: CASSSLPGTGNNEQFF
CDR3nt: TGTGCCAGCAGTTCTCTACCCGGGACAGGGAACAATGAGCAGTTCTTC
abundance: many
d_gene: TRBD1
v_gene: TRBV6-1
j_gene: TRBJ2-1

CDR3aa: CASSSTGQGDEQYF
CDR3nt: TGTGCCAGCAGCTCAACGGGACAGGGAGACGAGCAGTACTTC
abundance: NA
d_gene: TRBD1
v_gene: TRBV7-3
j_gene: TRBJ2-7

CDR3aa: CASSDESTRGNEQFF
CDR3nt: TGTGCCAGCAGCGACGAATCCACCAGGGGGAATGAGCAGTTCTTC
abundance: few
d_gene: TRBD1
v_gene: TRBV5-6
j_gene: TRBJ2-1

CDR3aa: CAWNYLVPPSFKLKIANTGELFF
CDR3nt: TGTGCCTGGAACTATCTAGTCCCGCCTTCGTTCAAGCTGAAAATTGCGAACACCGGGGAGCTGTTTTTT
abundance: NA
d_gene: NA
v_gene: TRBV30
j_gene: TRBJ2-2

CDR3aa: CASSYSGLAGEFSYNEQFF
CDR3nt: TGTGCCAGCAGTTACTCGGGACTAGCGGGAGAGTTCTCCTACAATGAGCAGTTCTTC
abundance: many
d_gene: TRBD2
v_gene: TRBV6-2/TRBV6-3
j_gene: TRBJ2-1

CDR3aa: CASSQAGSGANVLTF
CDR3nt: TGTGCCAGCAGTCAAGCGGGCTCTGGGGCCAACGTCCTGACTTTC
abundance: many
d_gene: NA
v_gene: TRBV28
j_gene: TRBJ2-6

CDR3aa: CATAGGQGASYEQYF
CDR3nt: TGTGCCACCGCGGGGGGACAGGGGGCCTCCTACGAGCAGTACTTC
abundance: many
d_gene: TRBD1
v_gene: TRBV10-3
j_gene: TRBJ2-7

CDR3aa: CASSQQGSSYNEQFF
CDR3nt: TGCGCCAGCAGCCAACAGGGTAGCTCCTACAATGAGCAGTTCTTC
abundance: many
d_gene: NA
v_gene: TRBV4-3
j_gene: TRBJ2-1

CDR3aa: CASSTDQRGPEENEQFF
CDR3nt: TGTGCCAGTAGTACCGACCAGAGGGGACCAGAAGAGAATGAGCAGTTCTTC
abundance: NA
d_gene: NA
v_gene: TRBV19
j_gene: TRBJ2-1

CDR3aa: CASSLYDGTEQYF
CDR3nt: TGTGCCAGCAGCTTATACGACGGAACCGAGCAGTACTTC
abundance: many
d_gene: NA
v_gene: TRBV7-8
j_gene: TRBJ2-7

CDR3aa: CASSFGRGARYGYTF
CDR3nt: TGTGCCAGCAGCTTCGGAAGGGGCGCGAGATATGGCTACACCTTC
abundance: many
d_gene: NA
v_gene: TRBV7-2
j_gene: TRBJ1-2

CDR3aa: CSVVDRGSSYEQYF
CDR3nt: TGCAGCGTGGTGGACAGGGGATCCTCCTACGAGCAGTACTTC
abundance: many
d_gene: TRBD1
v_gene: TRBV29-1
j_gene: TRBJ2-7

CDR3aa: CASSHETTTHTPSYF
CDR3nt: TGTGCCAGCAGCCATGAGACTACAACCCACACCCCCAGCTACTTC
abundance: few
d_gene: NA
v_gene: TRBV28
j_gene: TRBJ2-5

CDR3aa: CAVKGQSYNEQFF
CDR3nt: TGTGCCGTGAAGGGACAGTCCTACAATGAGCAGTTCTTC
abundance: many
d_gene: TRBD1
v_gene: TRBV10-3
j_gene: TRBJ2-1

CDR3aa: CSASAMNEKLFF
CDR3nt: TGCAGTGCTAGCGCAATGAATGAAAAACTGTTTTTT
abundance: few
d_gene: NA
v_gene: TRBV20-1
j_gene: TRBJ1-4

CDR3aa: CASSPRDRTDTQYF
CDR3nt: TGTGCCAGCAGTCCCCGGGACCGCACAGATACGCAGTATTTT
abundance: NA
d_gene: NA
v_gene: TRBV11-3
j_gene: TRBJ2-3

CDR3aa: CASSSRTGMEKLFF
CDR3nt: TGCGCCAGCAGCTCTCGGACAGGGATGGAAAAACTGTTTTTT
abundance: many
d_gene: TRBD1
v_gene: TRBV5-1
j_gene: TRBJ1-4

CDR3aa: CSARDMGGWGSRNEQFF
CDR3nt: TGCAGTGCTAGAGATATGGGGGGGTGGGGTAGCCGGAATGAGCAGTTCTTC
abundance: many
d_gene: TRBD2
v_gene: TRBV20-1
j_gene: TRBJ2-1

CDR3aa: CASRFYRGTRHSNYNEQFF
CDR3nt: TGTGCCAGCAGGTTTTATCGCGGGACTAGGCACAGTAATTACAATGAGCAGTTCTTC
abundance: many
d_gene: TRBD2
v_gene: TRBV27
j_gene: TRBJ2-1

CDR3aa: CASRASHTDTQYF
CDR3nt: TGTGCCAGCAGGGCATCCCACACAGATACGCAGTATTTT
abundance: many
d_gene: NA
v_gene: TRBV12-3/TRBV12-4
j_gene: TRBJ2-3

CDR3aa: CASSLKFPAGGWETQYF
CDR3nt: TGTGCCAGCAGTTTAAAATTCCCAGCGGGAGGGTGGGAGACCCAGTACTTC
abundance: many
d_gene: TRBD2
v_gene: TRBV12-3/TRBV12-4
j_gene: TRBJ2-5

CDR3aa: CASSLGTGPQYEQYF
CDR3nt: TGCGCCAGCAGCTTGGGAACAGGGCCCCAATACGAGCAGTACTTC
abundance: NA
d_gene: NA
v_gene: TRBV5-1
j_gene: TRBJ2-7